This T cell receptor (beta chain) was identified during a study of T-cell memory formation after mild COVID-19 (dated by TCRdb to the early 2020s). In terms of the full investigation: TCR sequence clusters from the two donors were found to be largely donor specific. T-cell clones expanding and contracting after mild COVID-19 in a couple of donors were tracked by longitudinal TCRalpha and TCRbeta repertoire sequencing. Two young, previously healthy adult volunteers, one female and one male, were included in the cohort.

The paper's findings and limits, for the study overall: Some responding clones were found in pre-infection memory, which suggests that pre-existing cross-reactive memory T cells took part in the SARS-CoV-2 response. SARS-CoV-2 specificity of the second-wave clones peaking on day 37 was not confirmed. Clones contracting from day 15 to 85 had balanced CD4/CD8 phenotypes, while a second wave expanding from day 15 to 37 was biased towards CD4+. Only a couple of mild cases were covered by the study, and larger cohorts that include severe cases with pre-infection samples were considered necessary. Contracting CD4+ clones were found mainly in CM and EM memory subsets, while CD8+ clones were enriched in EMRA.

To note about this clonotype: Its binding antigen is unknown. Base qualities are missing; no much larger clone stands one base away.

The sequencer listed for this sample is Illumina NovaSeq 6000. cDNA libraries for TCRalpha and TCRbeta were prepared by 5'RACE using constant-segment primers, with sample barcodes and unique molecular identifiers added. RNA was extracted from every sample with Trizol reagent. Libraries were amplified in two PCR steps, with a second sample barcode and Illumina TruSeq adapters added in the second step. Sequencing of libraries was performed on an Illumina NovaSeq with 2 x 150 bp paired-end reads. Per the original workflow: The reads were demultiplexed and collapsed into UMI-guided consensus sequences using migec v1.2.7. With mixcr v2.1.11, UMI consensuses were aligned to TRA and TRB V and J templates and assembled into clonotypes. Expanded or contracted clonotypes were those called significant by both edgeR and NoisET, with noise models trained on biological replicates. For edgeR calls, the thresholds were a false discovery rate-adjusted p below 0.01 and a log2 fold-change of 1. As an exploratory analysis of dynamics, max-normalized trajectories of the 1000 most abundant clonotypes were examined with PCA combined with hierarchical clustering. Each responding clone was given a CD4 or CD8 phenotype based on the CD4+ and CD8+ repertoires, which had been sequenced separately. The raw public reads went through TCRdb reprocessing: fastp at Q25, MiXCR clone calling, in-frame beta chains kept. Merged by CDR3 protein, the rows form single entries marked with the most common genes and DNA. TCRdb, not the original authors, processed these V and J calls. In all, the sample holds about 340,000 distinct CDR3 sequences, and 20% to 25% of those were seen once. The leading ten clones occupy around 12% of the sample.

Its CDR3 holds 15 amino acids, cysteine through phenylalanine. Only the CDR3 portion is preserved as DNA: 45 bases, with reading frame beginning at the first base. The V end loses 0 bases and the J end loses 6 bases, and a stretch of 12 bases separates them. Per the germline V gene, MNHEY is the CDR1 and SVGAGI is the CDR2. Ficoll-Paque density gradient centrifugation was used to isolate PBMCs. The sample comprised PBMCs or a T cell subset sorted from them (not recorded which). In this chain, TRBV6-5 is recombined with TRBJ2-1, with the identity of the D gene unclear. The source is an adult woman who had mild COVID-19 (a few samples of this study predate the infection). The sample titles of this study are shuffled in the database, so cell type and time point are left out; the donor was told from shared clones. The CDR3 sequence is CASSYSLPPGNEQFF. Here is the DNA: TGTGCCAGCAGTTACTCGCTCCCCCCCGGCAATGAGCAGTTCTTC.